Listed here are 8 T cell receptor beta chains from one sample, sequenced in a study of early T cells in non-severe SARS-CoV-2 infection. TCRdb fed the 5' RACE reads into MiXCR, producing one record per CDR3 protein. The sample carries about 44,000 distinct CDR3 sequences, about 12% recorded once. The sequenced material came from whole blood. Source of these receptors: an adult who was a healthcare worker with PCR-confirmed SARS-CoV-2 infection or an uninfected control (not recorded which).

V is TRBV7-9 and J is TRBJ2-1; 7 bases fit TRBD2. CDR3 length equals 20 residues. J was trimmed by 1 base and V by 4 bases; bases with no gene match: 19. Germline values: CDR1 SEHNR, CDR2 FQNEAQ (reference sequence). Here the CDR3 reads CASSSLPPRLASWSYNEQFF. The CDR3 DNA follows: TGTGCCAGCAGCTCCCTCCCCCCAAGACTAGCTAGTTGGTCCTACAATGAGCAGTTCTTC.

This clonotype has a count of ten or more. The V call is TRBV28, the J call TRBJ1-1; D is ambiguous. The ends were cut back, 6 bases at V and 6 bases at J, with 8 bases in the middle. Germline values: CDR1 MDHEN, CDR2 SYDVKM. The CDR3 is 11 residues long. CDR3 protein: CASRLNAEAFF. In DNA, the CDR3 is TGTGCCAGCAGGTTAAACGCTGAAGCTTTCTTT.

This clonotype was detected many times. This chain connects TRBV6-5 to TRBJ1-1; 11 bases line up with TRBD1. This CDR3 contains 14 residues. Trimming removed 5 bases from V and 5 bases from J; junction bases left unmatched: 4. CDR1 is MNHEY and CDR2 is SVGAGI in the germline V gene. CDR3 nucleotide sequence: TGTGCCAGCAGTCCTGGGACAGGGGGTACTGAAGCTTTCTTT. Its protein is CASSPGTGGTEAFF.

This clonotype was seen ten or more times. The chain joins TRBV11-2 to TRBJ2-3; unclear D gene. V lost 7 bases and J lost 1, with 21 bases in between. There are 17 residues in the CDR3. Germline V gene lookup returns CDR1 SGHAT and CDR2 FQNNGV. This chain's CDR3 is CASIPESSVMGTDTQYF. Written as DNA, the CDR3 is TGTGCCAGCATCCCCGAAAGTAGTGTTATGGGCACAGATACGCAGTATTTT.

This clonotype was seen more than once but under ten times. This rearrangement joins TRBV20-1 to TRBJ1-2; D perhaps matches TRBD1 (6 bases). The V gene's germline CDR1 is DFQATT and CDR2 SNEGSKA (reference sequence). The CDR3 runs to 15 residues. The ends were cut back, 6 bases at V and 5 bases at J, with 22 bases in the middle. CDR3 bases: TGCAGTGCCACACCTTGGACAGAGGGATATTATGGCTACACCTTC. Its protein is CSATPWTEGYYGYTF.

This clonotype was seen repeatedly, ten times or more. The J gene is TRBJ2-5, the V gene TRBV7-9, with a possible D match to TRBD2 (5 bases). Germline CDR1 is SEHNR and CDR2 is FQNEAQ (reference sequence). Trimming took 5 bases from V and 5 from J, leaving 15 bases between them. This CDR3 is built from 14 residues. The CDR3 reads CASSPTARGETQYF. CDR3 bases: TGTGCCAGCAGCCCCACAGCCCGCGGGGAGACCCAGTACTTC.

This clonotype was counted between two and nine times. This sequence joins TRBV6-6 and TRBJ1-1; 11 bases are shared with TRBD1. The CDR3 consists of 15 residues. V shed 0 bases and J 4 bases; nucleotides not matched to a gene: 1. Germline-derived CDR1 and CDR2 are MNHNY and SVGAGI (reference sequence). The CDR3 DNA reads as TGTGCCAGCAGTTACTCTGGGACAGGGGGCACTGAAGCTTTCTTT. Amino acids: CASSYSGTGGTEAFF.

This clonotype was counted at least ten times. The chain has TRBV12-3 or TRBV12-4 and TRBJ2-1; possibly TRBD1 or TRBD2 for D (5 bases each). The CDR3 covers 17 residues. V shed 7 bases and J shed 0 bases, with 19 bases lying between them. The CDR3 DNA sequence: TGTGCCAGCACCTTCACCGGCTGGGGGAGCTCCTACAATGAGCAGTTCTTC. Encoded protein: CASTFTGWGSSYNEQFF.